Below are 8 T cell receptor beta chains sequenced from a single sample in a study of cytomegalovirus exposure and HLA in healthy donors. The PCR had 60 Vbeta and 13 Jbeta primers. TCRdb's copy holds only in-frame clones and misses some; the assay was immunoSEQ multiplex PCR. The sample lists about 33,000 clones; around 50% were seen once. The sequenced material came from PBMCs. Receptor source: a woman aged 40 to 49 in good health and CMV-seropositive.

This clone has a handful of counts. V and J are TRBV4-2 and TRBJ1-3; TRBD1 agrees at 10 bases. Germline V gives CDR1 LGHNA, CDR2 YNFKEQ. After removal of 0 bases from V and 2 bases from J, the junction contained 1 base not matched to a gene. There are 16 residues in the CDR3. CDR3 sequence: CASSQEGQGAGNTIYF. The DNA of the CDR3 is TGTGCCAGCAGCCAAGAAGGACAGGGGGCTGGAAACACCATATATTTT.

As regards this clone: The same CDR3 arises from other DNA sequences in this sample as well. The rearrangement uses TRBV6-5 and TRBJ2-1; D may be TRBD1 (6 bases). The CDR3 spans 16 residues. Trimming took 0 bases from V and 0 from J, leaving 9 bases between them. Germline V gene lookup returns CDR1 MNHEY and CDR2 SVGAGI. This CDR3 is CASSYSLDSSYNEQFF. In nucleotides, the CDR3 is TGTGCCAGCAGTTACTCGTTGGACAGCTCCTACAATGAGCAGTTCTTC.

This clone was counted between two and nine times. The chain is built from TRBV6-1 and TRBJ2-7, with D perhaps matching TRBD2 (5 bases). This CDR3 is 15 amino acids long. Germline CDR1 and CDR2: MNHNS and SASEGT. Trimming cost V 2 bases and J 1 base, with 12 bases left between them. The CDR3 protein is CASSERATGSYEQYF. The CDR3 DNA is TGTGCCAGCAGTGAAAGGGCCACGGGGTCCTACGAGCAGTACTTC.

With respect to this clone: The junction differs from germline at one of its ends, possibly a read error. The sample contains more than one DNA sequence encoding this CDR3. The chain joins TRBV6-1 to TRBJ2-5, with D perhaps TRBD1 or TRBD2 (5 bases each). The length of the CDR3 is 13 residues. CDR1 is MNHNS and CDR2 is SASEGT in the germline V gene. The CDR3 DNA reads TGCGCCAGCAGCGGTACAGGTAAAGAGACCCAGTACTTC. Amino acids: CASSGTGKETQYF.

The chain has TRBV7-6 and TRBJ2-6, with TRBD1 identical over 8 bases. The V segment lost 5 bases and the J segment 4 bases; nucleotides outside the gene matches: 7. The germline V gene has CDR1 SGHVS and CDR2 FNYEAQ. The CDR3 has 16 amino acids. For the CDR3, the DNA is TGTGCCAGCAGCCCCACGACAGGGGTCGGGGCCAACGTCCTGACTTTC. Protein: CASSPTTGVGANVLTF.

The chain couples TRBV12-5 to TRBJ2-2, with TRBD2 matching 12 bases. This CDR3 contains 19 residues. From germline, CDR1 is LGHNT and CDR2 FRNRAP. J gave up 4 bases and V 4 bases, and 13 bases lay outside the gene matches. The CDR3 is CASGSLPTSGGPLTGELFF. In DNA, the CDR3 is TGTGCTAGTGGTTCCCTCCCGACTAGCGGGGGCCCCCTCACCGGGGAGCTGTTTTTT.

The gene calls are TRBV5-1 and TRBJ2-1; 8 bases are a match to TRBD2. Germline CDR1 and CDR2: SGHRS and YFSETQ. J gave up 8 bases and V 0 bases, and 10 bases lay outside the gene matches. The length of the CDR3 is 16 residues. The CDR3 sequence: CASSLAGGLAGDEQFF. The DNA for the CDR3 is TGCGCCAGCAGCTTGGCCGGCGGGCTAGCGGGCGATGAGCAGTTCTTC.

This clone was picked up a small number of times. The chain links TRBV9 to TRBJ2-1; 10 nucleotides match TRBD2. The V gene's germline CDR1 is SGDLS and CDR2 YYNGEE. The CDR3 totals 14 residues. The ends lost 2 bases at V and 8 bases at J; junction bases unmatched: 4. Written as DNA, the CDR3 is TGTGCCAGCAGCGTCACCGGGACTAGCGATGAGCAGTTCTTC. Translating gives CASSVTGTSDEQFF.